Below are 28 T cell receptor beta chains sequenced from a single sample in a study of CD8+CD57+ T cells in acquired aplastic anemia. Genomic DNA, the template, was used for profiling of the TCR beta VDJ and CDR3. MiXCR was run by TCRdb on the reads, yielding one entry per CDR3 protein. The sample consists of about 240,000 distinct CDR3 sequences, more than 40% of them appearing once. Patients selected for sequencing had displayed CD8+CD57+ cell expansion by flow cytometry. The sample taken for sequencing was sorted CD4+, CD8+, or CD8+CD57+ T cells (not recorded which) from PBMCs. These receptors came from a human donor with aplastic anemia.

The chain joins TRBV24-1 to TRBJ1-2; no reliable D call. Per germline, CDR1 KGHDR and CDR2 SFDVKD. The CDR3 sequence is 14 residues long. Trimming took off 4 bases at V and 0 bases at J, with 8 bases between the two ends. CDR3 sequence: CATSDPGSNYGYTF. Here the CDR3 DNA reads TGTGCCACCAGTGACCCGGGATCTAACTATGGCTACACCTTC.

This clonotype was seen a single time. A read error is possible here, since a much larger clone lies one base away. The chain joins TRBV4-3 to TRBJ2-3, with no clear D. Trimming stripped 4 bases from V and 4 bases from J, with 15 bases between. Per the germline V gene, CDR1 is LGHNA and CDR2 is YSLEER. The CDR3 extends over 15 amino acids. Written as DNA, the CDR3 is TGCGCCAGCAGCCGAGATCGTTCGTTTTCAGATACGCAGTATTTT. Encoded protein: CASSRDRSFSDTQYF.

The chain employs TRBV20-1 and TRBJ1-2, with 8 positions matching TRBD1. After removal of 0 bases from V and 1 base from J, the junction contained 4 bases not matched to a gene. CDR1 and CDR2 (germline): DFQATT, SNEGSKA (reference sequence). The CDR3 runs 15 residues. The CDR3, as DNA: TGCAGTGCTAGAGAGGGACAGGCACGTAACTATGGCTACACCTTC. It specifies CSAREGQARNYGYTF.

This clonotype appeared many times. The chain has TRBV20-1 and TRBJ2-2; TRBD2 agrees at 8 bases. With V trimmed by 2 bases and J by 3 bases, 5 bases remained unmatched. Germline CDR1 reads DFQATT; CDR2 reads SNEGSKA (reference sequence). The CDR3 is 15 amino acids. The CDR3, as DNA: TGCAGTGCTAGACCCGGGGGGGCCGACACCGGGGAGCTGTTTTTT. This gives the protein CSARPGGADTGELFF.

This clonotype was recorded a few times. This rearrangement joins TRBV10-3 to TRBJ1-5; TRBD1 matches 10 bases. In germline, CDR1 is ENHRY, CDR2 SYGVKD. The junction had 8 bases not matched to a gene; V was cut back by 10 bases and J by 5 bases. The CDR3 loop spans 14 amino acids. CDR3: CATSLGTGDQPQHF. The CDR3 DNA sequence: TGTGCCACGTCCCTCGGGACAGGGGATCAGCCCCAGCATTTT.

The chain employs TRBV20-1 and TRBJ2-3, with 9 bases aligning to TRBD1. Germline loops: CDR1 DFQATT, CDR2 SNEGSKA (reference sequence). This CDR3 is built from 16 residues. V was clipped by 1 base and J by 4 bases; unmatched bases: 9. This CDR3 is CSARVTGTGIPDTQYF. In DNA, the CDR3 is TGCAGTGCTAGAGTTACCGGGACAGGGATCCCAGATACGCAGTATTTT.

The chain uses TRBV19 and TRBJ1-5; 9 bases map to TRBD1. V trimming: 5 bases; J trimming: 6 bases; junction bases outside the gene matches: 8. The CDR3 is 15 amino acids. Looked up from germline, CDR1 is LNHDA and CDR2 is SQIVND (reference sequence). CDR3 residues: CASSPGTGNSQPQHF. The CDR3 DNA sequence: TGTGCCAGTAGTCCCGGGACAGGGAATTCTCAGCCCCAGCATTTT. Looking up the rest from reference TRBV19 and TRBJ1-5 gives the full variable domain: DGGITQSPKYLFRKEGQNVTLSCEQNLNHDAMYWYRQDPGQGLRLIYYSQIVNDFQKGDIAEGYSVSREKKESFPLTVTSAQKNPTAFYLCASSPGTGNSQPQHFGDGTRLSIL.

Notes on this clonotype: A read error may be the cause here, since a much bigger clone is one base away. The genes are TRBV6-2 or TRBV6-3 and TRBJ2-5; perhaps TRBD2 as D (5 bases). Germline CDR1 reads MNHEY; CDR2 reads SVGEGT. The CDR3 has 14 amino acids. Written as DNA, the CDR3 is TGTGCCAGCCCGCCGGACTCGATCCAAGGGACCCAGTACTTC. Protein: CASPPDSIQGTQYF.

There are a few counts of this clonotype. The chain employs TRBV4-3 and TRBJ1-5; D is ambiguous. Germline-derived CDR1 and CDR2 are LGHNA and YSLEER. Deletions cut 2 bases from V and 6 bases from J, with 11 bases between. The CDR3 totals 14 residues. The CDR3: CASSQITGSQPQHF. The CDR3 nucleotides read TGCGCCAGCAGCCAAATAACGGGTAGTCAGCCCCAGCATTTT.

This clonotype was counted at least ten times. The rearrangement links TRBV28 to TRBJ1-6, with no clear D. CDR1 MDHEN and CDR2 SYDVKM come from the germline V gene. Deletions cut 6 bases from V and 7 bases from J, with 13 bases between. The CDR3 covers 14 residues. CDR3 sequence: CASRTDLGNSPLHF. DNA for the CDR3: TGTGCCAGCAGAACTGATTTAGGCAATTCACCCCTCCACTTT.

This clonotype has only a few counts. The chain carries TRBV24-1 and TRBJ2-3, with D possibly matching TRBD1 (6 bases). Deletions cut 4 bases from V and 0 bases from J, with 13 bases between. The germline CDR1 and CDR2 sequences are KGHDR and SFDVKD. The CDR3 extends over 16 amino acids. CDR3 sequence: CATSDPDRLSTDTQYF. The CDR3 bases are TGTGCCACCAGTGACCCGGACAGATTAAGCACAGATACGCAGTATTTT.

This sequence joins TRBV12-3 or TRBV12-4 and TRBJ1-2, with TRBD1 as a possible D gene (5 bases). V gave up 3 bases and J gave up 6 bases, with 8 bases separating them. This CDR3 has 12 amino acids. CDR3: CASSFIGDGYTF. The CDR3, as DNA: TGTGCCAGCAGTTTCATAGGGGATGGCTACACCTTC.

As to this clonotype: This could be a read error, since a much larger clone is one nucleotide away. DNA for the CDR3: TGCAGTGCCCCCGGACGGTACATGGGGCAGTACTTC. This translates into CSAPGRYMGQYF. The chain couples TRBV20-1 to TRBJ2-7; D not resolved. Trimming pared 6 bases from V and 9 bases from J, leaving 18 bases between. This CDR3 spans 12 amino acids. The V gene's germline CDR1 is DFQATT and CDR2 SNEGSKA (reference sequence).

This clonotype was counted once. The chain joins TRBV10-3 to TRBJ1-6; D remains unclear. This CDR3 comprises 14 residues. Per germline, CDR1 ENHRY and CDR2 SYGVKD. V was pared by 10 bases and J by 6 bases, with 16 bases between. The DNA for the CDR3 is TGTGCCACCCGAGTTTGGGAAGGTAATTCACCCCTCCACTTT. Translated, it gives CATRVWEGNSPLHF.

The genes are TRBV7-2 and TRBJ2-7; 9 bases are a match to TRBD1. The ends lost 5 bases at V and 1 base at J; junction bases unmatched: 9. The CDR3 is made up of 16 amino acids. From germline, CDR1 is SGHTA and CDR2 FQGNSA. DNA of the CDR3: TGTGCCAGCAGCGTCCTCTTTGGGACAGGGTCCTACGAGCAGTACTTC. Protein product: CASSVLFGTGSYEQYF.

The V call is TRBV2, the J call TRBJ2-7; 9 positions agree with TRBD1. Germline CDR1 is SNHLY and CDR2 is FYNNEI. CDR3 size: 14 residues. The V segment lost 10 bases and the J segment 0 bases; nucleotides outside the gene matches: 7. The CDR3 DNA follows: TGTGCCACCGACAGGGGGGGGAGCTCCTACGAGCAGTACTTC. It specifies CATDRGGSSYEQYF. Full variable domain (outside the CDR3, taken from reference TRBV2 and TRBJ2-7): EPEVTQTPSHQVTQMGQEVILRCVPISNHLYFYWYRQILGQKVEFLVSFYNNEISEKSEIFDDQFSVERPDGSNFTLKIRSTKLEDSAMYFCATDRGGSSYEQYFGPGTRLTVT.

As for this clonotype: A much more abundant neighbour one base away suggests this may be a read error. The genes are TRBV7-6 and TRBJ1-2; D not certain. V was shortened by 6 bases and J by 4 bases, with 18 bases between the two germline ends. This CDR3 spans 15 amino acids. The V gene's germline CDR1 is SGHVS and CDR2 FNYEAQ. Here the CDR3 DNA reads TGTGCCAGCAGTTTAACTGTGGCGGGGAGCTATGGCTACACCTTC. Amino acid sequence: CASSLTVAGSYGYTF.

The chain carries TRBV7-9 and TRBJ2-7; TRBD1 matches 7 bases. Per the germline V gene, CDR1 is SEHNR and CDR2 is FQNEAQ (reference sequence). CDR3 length equals 15 residues. The J segment lost 4 bases and the V segment lost 5 bases, leaving 11 bases of the junction unmatched. For the CDR3, the DNA is TGTGCCAGCAGCAAGAGGGGGACAGCTGGTTACGAGCAGTACTTC. Translated, it gives CASSKRGTAGYEQYF. The complete variable domain, with remaining parts taken from reference TRBV7-9 and TRBJ2-7, reads DTGVSQNPRHKITKRGQNVTFRCDPISEHNRLYWYRQTLGQGPEFLTYFQNEAQLEKSRLLSDRFSAERPKGSFSTLEIQRTEQGDSAMYLCASSKRGTAGYEQYFGPGTRLTVT.

This rearrangement joins TRBV10-2 to TRBJ1-5, with a possible D match to TRBD1 (6 bases). V was cut by 6 bases and J by 1 base, with 16 bases left in between. The CDR3 sequence is 16 residues long. Germline V gene lookup returns CDR1 WSHSY and CDR2 SAAADI. Here the CDR3 DNA reads TGCGCCAGCAGAGGAAAGGGGGAAATGAGCAATCAGCCCCAGCATTTT. Protein: CASRGKGEMSNQPQHF.

The chain couples TRBV10-2 to TRBJ1-1; D is unresolved. Deletions cut 5 bases from V and 0 bases from J, with 13 bases between. Germline CDR1 WSHSY, CDR2 SAAADI. This CDR3 region has 15 residues. The CDR3: CASSSPGRLNTEAFF. CDR3 bases: TGCGCCAGCAGTTCCCCTGGCAGATTGAACACTGAAGCTTTCTTT.

The sample holds many counts of this clonotype. The chain has TRBV7-9 and TRBJ2-2; D unclear. Germline CDR1 SEHNR, CDR2 FQNEAQ (reference sequence). V dropped 3 bases and J dropped 4 bases, with 6 bases sitting between them. The CDR3 extends over 13 amino acids. The CDR3 DNA reads as TGTGCCAGCAGCTTTGGTGGCACCGGGGAGCTGTTTTTT. Protein: CASSFGGTGELFF.

This clonotype was seen many times. The gene calls are TRBV4-1 and TRBJ1-1, with unresolved D. Trimming removed 3 bases at V and 2 bases at J, with 13 bases between. The CDR3 has 15 residues. CDR1 and CDR2 from the germline V gene are MGHRA and YSYEKL. The CDR3 protein is CASSQAGRLNTEAFF. CDR3 sequence (DNA): TGCGCCAGCAGCCAGGCAGGACGGCTCAACACTGAAGCTTTCTTT.

In nucleotides, the CDR3 is TGTGCCAGCAGCAACCCGGGGGTCGGGACAGATACGCAGTATTTT. Encoded protein: CASSNPGVGTDTQYF. The chain uses TRBV6-6 and TRBJ2-3; TRBD2 might be the D (6 bases). The CDR3 totals 15 residues. Trimming left V 6 bases short and J 3 bases short, with 16 bases between. Germline-derived CDR1 and CDR2 are MNHNY and SVGAGI (reference sequence).

This rearrangement joins TRBV7-6 to TRBJ2-1; D tentatively fits TRBD1 or TRBD2 (6 bases each). This CDR3 comprises 13 residues. Germline loops: CDR1 SGHVS, CDR2 FNYEAQ. CDR3 bases: TGTGGTACCGGGGGCGGACCCTACAATGAGCAGTTCTTC. This translates into CGTGGGPYNEQFF.

This chain uses TRBV15 with TRBJ2-7; either TRBD1 or TRBD2 may supply D (5 bases each). The CDR3 spans 16 residues. Trimming left V 2 bases short and J 2 bases short, with 16 bases between. CDR1 is LNHNV, CDR2 YYDKDF, per germline (reference sequence). The CDR3 DNA sequence: TGTGCCACCAGCAGAAGCCCAGGGACCGCCACCTACGAGCAGTACTTC. Protein: CATSRSPGTATYEQYF. Full variable domain (outside the CDR3, taken from reference TRBV15 and TRBJ2-7): DAMVIQNPRYQVTQFGKPVTLSCSQTLNHNVMYWYQQKSSQAPKLLFHYYDKDFNNEADTPDNFQSRRPNTSFCFLDIRSPGLGDTAMYLCATSRSPGTATYEQYFGPGTRLTVT.

A word on this clonotype: Lacking the conserved final phenylalanine or tryptophan, this CDR3 likely reflects a read error. The genes are TRBV7-9 and TRBJ2-3; possibly TRBD2 for D (5 bases). The germline V gene has CDR1 SEHNR and CDR2 FQNEAQ (reference sequence). Trimming took 9 bases from V and 4 from J, leaving 14 bases between them. This CDR3 is built from 13 residues. CDR3 protein: CASSARPADTQYL. CDR3 sequence (DNA): TGTGCCAGTAGCGCCCGACCCGCAGATACGCAGTATCTT.

Concerning this clonotype: This may be a read error: a much more frequent sequence differs by one nucleotide. Written as DNA, the CDR3 is TGTGCCAGCGGCTTCTTAGAAGATACGCAGTATTTT. It translates to CASGFLEDTQYF. The chain couples TRBV7-9 to TRBJ2-3; D remains ambiguous. Germline V lookup: CDR1 SEHNR, CDR2 FQNEAQ (reference sequence). The CDR3 spans 12 residues.

In regard to this clonotype: Being one base from a much bigger clone, this may be a read error. Because it lacks the conserved phenylalanine or tryptophan at the end, this CDR3 is likely a read error. The rearrangement uses TRBV6-2 or TRBV6-3 and TRBJ2-5; D remains ambiguous. The V gene's germline CDR1 is MNHEY and CDR2 SVGEGT. The CDR3 is 13 amino acids. Trimming pared 4 bases from V and 2 bases from J, leaving 8 bases between. CDR3 protein: CASSSRQQETQYV. In nucleotides, the CDR3 is TGTGCCAGCAGTTCCAGGCAGCAAGAGACCCAGTACGTC.